This T cell receptor beta chain emerged from a study of T-cell memory formation after mild COVID-19. General study results and limits: Within pre-infection memory, some responding clones were found, suggesting cross-reactive memory joined.

TCRdb analysed the 5' RACE reads with MiXCR anew, one entry per CDR3 protein. The table includes fewer than 700,000 distinct CDR3 sequences, 15% to 20% detected once. This clonotype occurred a few times. Its antigen is not known. V was shortened by 4 bases and J by 8 bases, with 24 bases between the two germline ends. Germline V gene lookup returns CDR1 SGHRS and CDR2 YFSETQ. The length of the CDR3 is 16 residues. The sequencing input was PBMCs or a T cell subset sorted from them (not recorded which). V is TRBV5-1 and J is TRBJ1-2; weak D call: TRBD1 (6 bases). This clonotype originated in an adult woman who had mild COVID-19 (a few samples of this study predate the infection). Cell type and time point are not known. CDR3 sequence: CASSDPPGEVPRGYTF. CDR3 nucleotide sequence: TGCGCCAGCAGCGATCCACCAGGGGAAGTACCGCGGGGCTACACCTTC.